This T cell receptor beta chain was obtained from a study of cytomegalovirus exposure and HLA in healthy donors. Study-wide context: Genotyping showed 81% of 350 to 400 donors falling in the Caucasian-associated ancestry cluster. Regarding the study as a whole: The likely origin of a cluster of highly shared sequence variants was a sequencing artifact. Later analysis demonstrated an association between a missense DCLRE1C variant and TCR beta V- and J-gene trimming. Earlier results showed most TCR beta V segments being productive about 87% or about 30% of the time.

The germline V gene has CDR1 LGHNA and CDR2 YSLEER. The CDR3 spans 16 residues. Of note for this clone: The antigen remains undetermined.

In the PCR, 60 Vbeta and 13 Jbeta primers were used. The assay was immunoSEQ multiplex PCR, and TCRdb's table has in-frame clones only and misses some. The table shows approximately 160,000 clones, with around three quarters occurring only once. The receptor was derived from a woman in her forties or fifties in good health and CMV-seropositive. The chain carries TRBV4-3 and TRBJ2-5, with 10 nucleotides matching TRBD1. The assigned J gene may be wrong: the sequence end matches TRBJ2-7 better. Source material: PBMCs. CDR3 loop: CASSHSVGTGDYEQYF. The CDR3 nucleotides read TGCGCCAGCAGCCACTCAGTTGGGACAGGGGACTACGAGCAGTACTTC.